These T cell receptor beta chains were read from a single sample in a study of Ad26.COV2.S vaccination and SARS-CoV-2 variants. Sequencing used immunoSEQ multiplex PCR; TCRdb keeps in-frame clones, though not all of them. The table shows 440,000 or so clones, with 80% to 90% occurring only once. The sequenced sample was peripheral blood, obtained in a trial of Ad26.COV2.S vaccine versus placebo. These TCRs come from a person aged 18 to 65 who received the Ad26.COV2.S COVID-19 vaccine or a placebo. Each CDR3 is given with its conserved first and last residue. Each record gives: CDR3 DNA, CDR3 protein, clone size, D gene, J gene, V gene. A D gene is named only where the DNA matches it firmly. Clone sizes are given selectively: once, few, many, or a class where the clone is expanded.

TGCGCCAGCAGCTCGCAGGGTACTGAAGCTTTCTTT,CASSSQGTEAFF,.,.,TRBJ1-1,TRBV5-1
TGTGCCAGCAGTTTCCAGGGAGGCACTGAAGCTTTCTTT,CASSFQGGTEAFF,.,.,TRBJ1-1,TRBV27
TGTGCCAGCAGCTCGAGACAGGGGGCCTACGAGCAGTACTTC,CASSSRQGAYEQYF,.,TRBD1,TRBJ2-7,TRBV13
TGTGCCAGCAGCTTGCACCTCTGGGCCAACGTCCTGACTTTC,CASSLHLWANVLTF,.,.,TRBJ2-6,TRBV5-4
TGTGCCAGCAGCTTAAGGACTAGCGGTTACACCGGGGAGCTGTTTTTT,CASSLRTSGYTGELFF,few,TRBD2,TRBJ2-2,TRBV7-6
TGTGCCAGCAGGTGGCGGGAGAGTGAGCAGTTCTTC,CASRWRESEQFF,.,TRBD2,TRBJ2-1,TRBV2
TGCGCCAGCAGCCCCGGTAAACTGGGCTATGGCTACACCTTC,CASSPGKLGYGYTF,.,.,TRBJ1-2,TRBV4-3
TGTGCCAGCAGCTTCGATGGGTTGTCTGGAAACACCATATATTTT,CASSFDGLSGNTIYF,.,.,TRBJ1-3,TRBV11-2
TGTGCCAGCAGCTTTTATGGACAGGGGTCGGTTTACAATGAGCAGTTCTTC,CASSFYGQGSVYNEQFF,.,TRBD1,TRBJ2-1,TRBV7-6
TGTGCCAGCAGCCCTAGCGCGAACACCGGGGAGCTGTTTTTT,CASSPSANTGELFF,.,.,TRBJ2-2,TRBV7-8
TGTGCCACCTCTCGGACAGTAAGCAATCAGCCCCAGCATTTT,CATSRTVSNQPQHF,.,.,TRBJ1-5,TRBV19
TGTGCCAGCAGCAAAACAGGGGGCTCCTACGAGCAGTACTTC,CASSKTGGSYEQYF,.,TRBD1,TRBJ2-7,TRBV9
TGTGCCAGTAGTACGAGCAGGATTTCAACCCGGACAGGGGAAGCTTTCTTT,CASSTSRISTRTGEAFF,.,TRBD1,TRBJ1-1,TRBV19
TGTGCCAGCAGATCGGTTGGGGAGACCCAGTACTTC,CASRSVGETQYF,.,.,TRBJ2-5,TRBV27
TGCGCCAGCAGTCCTAACACCGGGGAGCTGTTTTTT,CASSPNTGELFF,.,.,TRBJ2-2,TRBV10-1
TGCAGCGGGGGCGGGACTAGCGGGACTCTAAGCACAGATACGCAGTATTTT,CSGGGTSGTLSTDTQYF,.,TRBD2,TRBJ2-3,TRBV29-1
TGTGCCAGCAGCAAAGTGGGTCGGGTCGGCTACGAGCAGTACTTC,CASSKVGRVGYEQYF,.,.,TRBJ2-7,TRBV21-1
TGTGCCAGCTCACCGGAGGGGGTTTGGTTGAGTAGCAATCAGCCCCAGCATTTT,CASSPEGVWLSSNQPQHF,once,.,TRBJ1-5,TRBV18
TGTGCCAGCAGCCAAGGCCCAGCGGGGGGGCCTAGTGGGGCCAACGTCCTGACTTTC,CASSQGPAGGPSGANVLTF,.,TRBD2,TRBJ2-6,TRBV3-1/TRBV3-2
TGCGCCCTCCCCCTCTCCCAGCGGGGGGCGGACAATGAGCAGTTCTTC,CALPLSQRGADNEQFF,.,TRBD2,TRBJ2-1,TRBV23-1